These 6 T cell receptor beta chains originate from one sample sequenced in a study of T-cell memory formation after mild COVID-19 (dated by TCRdb to the early 2020s). Receptor amplification or capture employed 5' RACE. Sequencing relied on an Illumina NovaSeq 6000. TCRdb's own reprocessing of the public reads used fastp at Q25 and MiXCR and kept productive beta chains. Entries are consolidated by CDR3 protein sequence, retaining the most common genes and DNA. A total of a few hundred thousand distinct CDR3 sequences appear in this sample, approximately 8.4% of them only once. The ten largest clones capture roughly 23% of the sample. Sequencing was carried out using PBMCs or a T cell subset sorted from them (not recorded which). All receptors derive from a man in his late teens or twenties who had mild COVID-19 (a few samples of this study predate the infection). The sample titles of this study are shuffled in the database, so cell type and time point are left out; the donor was told from shared clones.

This clonotype was seen ten or more times. The gene calls are TRBV7-7 and TRBJ2-2, with D perhaps assigned TRBD1 or TRBD2 (6 bases each). Per the germline V gene, CDR1 is SSHAT and CDR2 is FNYEAQ (reference sequence). This CDR3 spans 13 amino acids. The CDR3 DNA follows: TGTGCTAGCGCCCCGGGGGCCACCGGGGAGCTGTTTTTT. Protein sequence: CASAPGATGELFF.

The gene calls are TRBV18 and TRBJ1-1; no clear D. Germline assignment: CDR1 KGHSH and CDR2 LQKENI. The length of the CDR3 is 15 residues. V was cut by 4 bases and J by 0 bases, with 12 bases left in between. In DNA, the CDR3 is TGTGCCAGCTCACTGAGGCGGAGCATGAACACTGAAGCTTTCTTT. The encoded protein is CASSLRRSMNTEAFF.

This clonotype has a count of ten or more. The chain combines TRBV5-5 with TRBJ1-1; unclear D gene. The CDR3 runs to 17 residues. Germline V gives CDR1 SGHKS, CDR2 YYEKEE (reference sequence). Between the trimmed V and J ends, which lost 0 bases and 7 bases, there was a span of 22 bases. The CDR3 region is CASSLVPRLSLTYEAFF. The CDR3 DNA sequence: TGTGCCAGCAGCTTGGTTCCCCGGTTGTCGTTGACGTATGAAGCTTTCTTT. Filled out from reference TRBV5-5 and TRBJ1-1, the complete variable domain reads DAGVTQSPTHLIKTRGQQVTLRCSPISGHKSVSWYQQVLGQGPQFIFQYYEKEERGRGNFPDRFSARQFPNYSSELNVNALLLGDSALYLCASSLVPRLSLTYEAFFGQGTRLTVV.

Written as DNA, the CDR3 is TGTGCCAGCAGCCCCAAGCTGACCCAGTACTTC. Translated: CASSPKLTQYF. The chain joins TRBV6-1 to TRBJ2-5; D uncertain. The CDR3 totals 11 residues. CDR1 is MNHNS, CDR2 SASEGT, per germline. With 6 bases removed from V and 7 bases from J, the gap between germline ends came to 9 bases.

In its sample, this clonotype was seen a few times. DNA for the CDR3: TGTGCCAGCAGTTTATCAGGCGGCCGCCCCGGGGAGCTGTTTTTT. This sequence encodes CASSLSGGRPGELFF. The rearrangement joins TRBV12-3 or TRBV12-4 to TRBJ2-2; D is ambiguous. This CDR3 contains 15 residues. V was cut by 2 bases and J by 6 bases, with 13 bases left in between.

J is TRBJ1-6 and V is TRBV2; the match to TRBD1 covers 10 bases. The V gene end was trimmed by 3 bases and the J gene end by 7 bases; junction bases not matched to a gene: 3. This CDR3 is 15 amino acids long. Germline loops: CDR1 SNHLY, CDR2 FYNNEI. The CDR3 nucleotides read TGTGCCAGCAGTGATGACAGGGGGCGGAATTCACCCCTCCACTTT. Protein: CASSDDRGRNSPLHF.